This T cell receptor beta chain comes out of a study of blood T cells in healthy people across ages. CDR3 length: 15 residues. CDR1 is SEHNR and CDR2 is FQNEAQ in the germline V gene (reference sequence). Trimming at V came to 5 bases and at J to 1 base, leaving 3 bases not matched to a gene. This clonotype was seen more than once but under ten times. Primed by a sample-barcoded 5' primer and a J-beta primer mix, a second PCR proceeded for roughly 7 to 12 cycles. With 12 random nucleotides, a template-switch adaptor tagged each individual cDNA molecule. Via MiXCR, TCRdb re-called the 5' RACE reads, giving one row per CDR3 protein. This table has over 1,500,000 distinct CDR3 sequences, about 49% appearing once. The donors, healthy Caucasians from Russia, were aged about 6 to 95.

The V and J genes are TRBV7-9 and TRBJ2-3, with 10 bases fitting TRBD1. The receptor was isolated from a woman in her 40s in good health. Sequencing was done on a sample of blood. This CDR3 is CASSIGTGGTDTQYF. Written as DNA, the CDR3 is TGTGCCAGCAGCATTGGGACAGGGGGCACAGATACGCAGTATTTT.